This T cell receptor (beta chain) was captured by sequencing in a study of cytomegalovirus exposure and HLA in healthy donors. Findings and caveats of the study: Previously analyzed data showed that most TCR beta V segments were productive at a frequency of about 87% or about 30%.

The PCR was carried out with 60 Vbeta primers and 13 Jbeta primers. TCRdb keeps only in-frame clones here, not all; method: immunoSEQ multiplex PCR. This sample has just under 95,000 clones; 60% to 85% occur once, and the top ten carry 6.5% to 8%. Germline CDR1 PRHDT, CDR2 FYEKMQ (reference sequence). V lost 4 bases to trimming and J lost 5 bases; unmatched junction nucleotides: 6. The CDR3 sequence is 15 residues long. Notes on this clone: Its antigen is not identified.

The receptor comes from a man aged 50 to 59 in good health and CMV-seropositive. The V and J genes are TRBV13 and TRBJ2-1; TRBD1 agrees at 9 bases. Sample: PBMCs. CDR3 amino acids: CASSSTGGGHNEQFF. As DNA, the CDR3 is TGTGCCAGCAGCTCGACAGGGGGTGGCCACAATGAGCAGTTCTTC.